This T cell receptor (beta chain) was sequenced during a study of shared clonotypes between healthy human individuals. A note on this clone: What it binds is not known.

The method was immunoSEQ multiplex PCR; TCRdb's version includes in-frame clones alone and lacks a portion of them. In the table there are over 850,000 clones, around 78% of which are singletons. From germline, CDR1 is MNHEY and CDR2 SVGAGI. This CDR3 has 14 amino acids. Trimming removed 4 bases from V and 12 bases from J; junction bases left unmatched: 11. Study-level points and caveats: Shared clonotypes across all four donors exceeded non-shared ones in generation probability. Blood was the only sampled material, and tissue repertoires likely differ.

The sequenced sample was memory CD4+ T cells from PBMCs. Subset of the sample: CD45RA-negative fraction. V is TRBV6-5 and J is TRBJ1-4, with 7 nucleotides matching TRBD1. The TCR sequence derives from a man aged 18 to 35 in good health. Some clones in this sample may be carry-over from other donors' samples. The CDR3 here is CASSSDPRGQELFF. In DNA form, the CDR3 reads TGTGCCAGCAGTTCGGATCCTAGGGGGCAAGAACTGTTTTTT.